Each of the 25 T cell receptor beta chains below was sequenced from the same sample in a study of T-cell reconstitution after alpha-beta-depleted transplantation in children. Preparing the TCRbeta library involved the use of unique molecular identifiers. Via MiXCR, TCRdb re-called the PCR reads, giving one row per CDR3 protein. The top ten clones hold about 2% of a sample with 500,000 to 650,000 distinct CDR3 sequences, 10% to 15% of them seen once. This specimen consisted of PBMCs, mostly from graft donor cells, obtained 360 days after TCRalphabeta/CD19-depleted stem cell transplant. The source of these receptors is a male patient between 10 and 17 years old who had a stem cell transplant for acute myeloid leukemia, so the T cells may come from the graft donor.

This chain joins TRBV28 and TRBJ2-1, with 9 bases fitting TRBD1. V was pared by 8 bases and J by 5 bases, with 10 bases of the junction left unmatched. CDR3 length equals 15 residues. The germline V gene has CDR1 MDHEN and CDR2 SYDVKM. The CDR3 coding sequence is TGTGCCAGCGGACCGTTGGGACAGGGCAACAATGAGCAGTTCTTC. It encodes CASGPLGQGNNEQFF.

This clonotype was recorded only once. At one of its ends the junction is not consistent with the germline gene, which may arise from a read error. The chain recombines TRBV20-1 with TRBJ2-2; 7 bases are a match to TRBD2. The CDR3 covers 17 residues. Germline V CDR1 and CDR2: DFQATT, SNEGSKA (reference sequence). CDR3 nucleotide sequence: TGCTGTGCTAGAGATTTGGCTAGCGGAGCGAACACCGGGGAGCTGTTTTTT. This codes for CCARDLASGANTGELFF.

This clonotype was counted many times. The rearrangement joins TRBV7-9 to TRBJ2-7; 7 bases are a match to TRBD2. The germline V gene has CDR1 SEHNR and CDR2 FQNEAQ (reference sequence). The ends lost 4 bases at V and 7 bases at J; junction bases unmatched: 10. This CDR3 has 14 residues. The CDR3 reads CASSYRDYYMEQYF. CDR3 DNA: TGTGCCAGCAGCTACCGGGACTACTATATGGAGCAGTACTTC. The whole variable domain, filled in from reference TRBV7-9 and TRBJ2-7, reads DTGVSQNPRHKITKRGQNVTFRCDPISEHNRLYWYRQTLGQGPEFLTYFQNEAQLEKSRLLSDRFSAERPKGSFSTLEIQRTEQGDSAMYLCASSYRDYYMEQYFGPGTRLTVT.

This clonotype showed up just a few times. The chain is built from TRBV28 and TRBJ2-6; D call uncertain. Germline CDR1 is MDHEN and CDR2 is SYDVKM. Trimming removed 7 bases at V and 3 bases at J, with 22 bases between. The CDR3 is 18 amino acids. CDR3 DNA: TGTGCCAGCATAGGACGAGGCAGCATCCTTATTGGGGCCAACGTCCTGACTTTC. Encoded protein: CASIGRGSILIGANVLTF. The full variable domain, its missing parts supplied by reference TRBV28 and TRBJ2-6, is DVKVTQSSRYLVKRTGEKVFLECVQDMDHENMFWYRQDPGLGLRLIYFSYDVKMKEKGDIPEGYSVSREKKERFSLILESASTNQTSMYLCASIGRGSILIGANVLTFGAGSRLTVL.

This clonotype was seen a handful of times. The rearrangement uses TRBV5-1 and TRBJ2-4, with 9 bases aligning to TRBD1. Germline V gene lookup returns CDR1 SGHRS and CDR2 YFSETQ. CDR3 size: 15 residues. Trimming removed 2 bases from V and 7 bases from J; junction bases left unmatched: 7. The CDR3 reads CASSLTGQGSNIQYF. The DNA of the CDR3 is TGCGCCAGCAGCTTAACCGGACAGGGGAGTAACATTCAGTACTTC.

This clonotype was picked up a small number of times. V usage is TRBV7-3 and J usage is TRBJ1-4; TRBD1 aligns across 9 bases. Unmatched junction bases numbered 9, after V lost 5 bases and J lost 8 bases. In germline, CDR1 is SGHTA, CDR2 FQGTGA. The CDR3 is made up of 15 amino acids. CDR3: CASSRSGQGAEKLFF. DNA of the CDR3: TGTGCCAGCAGCCGGTCGGGACAGGGCGCAGAAAAACTGTTTTTT.

In its sample, this clonotype was seen many times. The chain has TRBV5-1 and TRBJ2-2; 10 bases align to TRBD1. Looked up from germline, CDR1 is SGHRS and CDR2 is YFSETQ. V shed 3 bases and J 5 bases; nucleotides not matched to a gene: 4. The CDR3 length is 15 residues. The CDR3 here is CASSSGQGYTGELFF. DNA of the CDR3: TGCGCCAGCAGCTCGGGACAGGGGTATACCGGGGAGCTGTTTTTT.

This clonotype was seen more than once but under ten times. The chain couples TRBV20-1 to TRBJ2-1, with a tentative D call TRBD2 (6 bases). The V end lost 7 bases, the J end lost 3 bases, and 19 bases lay between the germline ends. The V gene's germline CDR1 is DFQATT and CDR2 SNEGSKA (reference sequence). The CDR3 is made up of 15 amino acids. CDR3 DNA: TGCAGTGTCCCAGATACCGGGACTCTCTACAATGAGCAGTTCTTC. Its translation: CSVPDTGTLYNEQFF.

This clonotype showed up just a few times. The rearrangement links TRBV5-4 to TRBJ2-7; 11 bases are shared with TRBD2. The V gene end was trimmed by 5 bases and the J gene end by 2 bases; junction bases not matched to a gene: 15. This CDR3 is 18 amino acids long. The germline gives CDR1 SGHNT, CDR2 YYREEE (reference sequence). As DNA, the CDR3 is TGTGCCAGCAGTTCTGGACCAATAGCGGGAGGGACCCCCTACGAGCAGTACTTC. Protein product: CASSSGPIAGGTPYEQYF.

This clonotype has ten or more counts. CDR3 loop: CASSSLAGPDTQYF. Written as DNA, the CDR3 is TGTGCCAGCAGCTCCCTAGCGGGTCCGGATACGCAGTATTTT. The chain is built from TRBV7-2 and TRBJ2-3, with 8 nucleotides matching TRBD2. This CDR3 region has 14 residues. The germline V gene encodes CDR1 SGHTA and CDR2 FQGNSA. The V gene end was trimmed by 4 bases and the J gene end by 6 bases; junction bases not matched to a gene: 6.

The chain is built from TRBV9 and TRBJ2-1; 7 positions agree with TRBD2. The germline V gene encodes CDR1 SGDLS and CDR2 YYNGEE. V shed 4 bases, J shed 4 bases, and the junction held 14 bases outside the gene matches. The CDR3 extends over 17 amino acids. CDR3 in amino acids: CASSSAQLAVGYNEQFF. As DNA, the CDR3 is TGTGCCAGCAGCTCAGCCCAGCTAGCGGTGGGTTACAATGAGCAGTTCTTC.

The chain carries TRBV9 and TRBJ2-2; possibly TRBD2 for D (5 bases). The CDR3 runs to 16 residues. The V and J ends lost 2 bases and 1 base respectively, with 12 bases between them. Looked up from germline, CDR1 is SGDLS and CDR2 is YYNGEE. The CDR3 DNA reads TGTGCCAGCAGCGTCAGCGGCGGTGGGAACACCGGGGAGCTGTTTTTT. Translating it yields CASSVSGGGNTGELFF. The full variable domain, in which reference TRBV9 and TRBJ2-2 provide the parts outside the CDR3, is DSGVTQTPKHLITATGQRVTLRCSPRSGDLSVYWYQQSLDQGLQFLIQYYNGEERAKGNILERFSAQQFPDLHSELNLSSLELGDSALYFCASSVSGGGNTGELFFGEGSRLTVL.

This clonotype was recorded a few times. This chain uses TRBV29-1 with TRBJ1-5; D not certain. The V gene's germline CDR1 is SQVTM and CDR2 ANQGSEA. This CDR3 is 14 amino acids long. The ends were cut back, 7 bases at V and 4 bases at J, with 17 bases in the middle. CDR3 loop: CSAGSNVPNQPQHF. The CDR3 nucleotides read TGCAGCGCCGGCAGTAATGTCCCGAATCAGCCCCAGCATTTT. The entire variable domain, with the rest obtained from reference TRBV29-1 and TRBJ1-5, is as follows: SAVISQKPSRDICQRGTSLTIQCQVDSQVTMMFWYRQQPGQSLTLIATANQGSEATYESGFVIDKFPISRPNLTFSTLTVSNMSPEDSSIYLCSAGSNVPNQPQHFGDGTRLSIL.

The chain recombines TRBV5-1 with TRBJ2-7, with TRBD1 as a possible D gene (5 bases). Trimming removed 3 bases at V and 4 bases at J, with 14 bases between. Germline V CDR1 and CDR2: SGHRS, YFSETQ. The CDR3 consists of 14 residues. This chain's CDR3 is CASSSQGREYEQYF. DNA of the CDR3: TGCGCCAGCAGCTCTCAGGGAAGGGAATACGAGCAGTACTTC.

This clonotype has just a few counts. The V call is TRBV9, the J call TRBJ2-1; tentative D call: TRBD1 (8 bases). The CDR3 contains 15 residues. Germline lookup yields CDR1 SGDLS and CDR2 YYNGEE. Trimming took off 4 bases at V and 6 bases at J, with 17 bases between the two ends. CDR3 protein: CASSHGQGGPNEQFF. The CDR3 bases are TGTGCCAGCAGCCATGGACAGGGAGGGCCCAATGAGCAGTTCTTC.

The rearrangement links TRBV5-4 to TRBJ2-7; TRBD2 agrees at 7 bases. J was trimmed by 0 bases and V by 4 bases; bases with no gene match: 4. Germline CDR1 is SGHNT and CDR2 is YYREEE (reference sequence). The CDR3 length is 14 residues. CDR3 residues: CASSRKRGSYEQYF. Here the CDR3 DNA reads TGTGCCAGCAGCAGAAAGCGGGGCTCCTACGAGCAGTACTTC.

At least ten counts were recorded for this clonotype. The genes are TRBV20-1 and TRBJ2-1; D ambiguous. There are 11 residues in the CDR3. V dropped 4 bases and J dropped 3 bases, with 4 bases sitting between them. Germline CDR1 and CDR2: DFQATT and SNEGSKA (reference sequence). The CDR3 DNA is TGCAGTGCTACTTACTACAATGAGCAGTTCTTC. It yields the protein CSATYYNEQFF.

This clonotype was observed at least ten times. This rearrangement joins TRBV11-2 to TRBJ2-1; TRBD2 aligns across 8 bases. V gave up 5 bases and J gave up 0 bases; unmatched junction bases: 15. Germline V gene data show CDR1 as SGHAT and CDR2 as FQNNGV. The CDR3 spans 19 residues. The CDR3 DNA follows: TGTGCCAGCAGCCTCCTCAAAGTAGCGGGGATGAGCTCCTACAATGAGCAGTTCTTC. It yields the protein CASSLLKVAGMSSYNEQFF.

This clonotype was detected ten times or more. The chain couples TRBV14 to TRBJ2-7, with 11 bases fitting TRBD2. The CDR3 totals 14 residues. V lost 6 bases, J lost 5 bases, and 6 bases stayed unmatched. CDR1 is SGHDN and CDR2 is FVKESK in the germline V gene. The CDR3 DNA reads TGTGCCAGCAGGGGAGGGACTAGCGGTCACGAGCAGTACTTC. Its translation: CASRGGTSGHEQYF.

This chain connects TRBV12-3 or TRBV12-4 to TRBJ1-1, with D possibly TRBD1 on 5 matching bases. V gave up 5 bases and J gave up 1 base, with 17 bases separating them. This CDR3 comprises 16 residues. DNA for the CDR3: TGTGCCAGCAGTCCAGTGGGGGACGGGAGGAACACTGAAGCTTTCTTT. Its protein product is CASSPVGDGRNTEAFF.

This clonotype came up a few times. The V and J genes are TRBV6-1 and TRBJ2-1; 8 positions agree with TRBD2. Looked up from germline, CDR1 is MNHNS and CDR2 is SASEGT. After removal of 8 bases from V and 5 bases from J, the junction contained 14 bases not matched to a gene. The CDR3 runs 16 residues. The CDR3 DNA sequence: TGTGCCAGCCGGAAGGGTAGACTAGCGTTAAACAATGAGCAGTTCTTC. Its protein product is CASRKGRLALNNEQFF.

This clonotype was counted many times. V gene TRBV7-6 combines with J gene TRBJ2-1; the D is unclear. CDR1 is SGHVS, CDR2 FNYEAQ, per germline. The CDR3 totals 11 residues. V lost 1 base and J lost 8, with 3 bases in between. The DNA of the CDR3 is TGTGCCAGCAGCTTAGGACATGAGCAGTTCTTC. This translates into CASSLGHEQFF.

For the CDR3, the DNA is TGCGCCAGCAGCCAAGCTGCGAGGGAACGGAGAGAGCAGTACTTC. This translates into CASSQAARERREQYF. This rearrangement joins TRBV4-3 to TRBJ2-7; possibly TRBD2 for D (5 bases). The CDR3 loop spans 15 amino acids. With 1 base removed from V and 7 bases from J, the gap between germline ends came to 17 bases. Germline CDR1 reads LGHNA; CDR2 reads YSLEER.

This clonotype was counted only a few times. This sequence joins TRBV12-3 or TRBV12-4 and TRBJ2-1; D not certain. Trimming shortened V by 1 base and J by 2 bases, and 15 bases separated the two germline ends. The CDR3 covers 17 residues. As DNA, the CDR3 is TGTGCCAGCAGTTTAGGCCGTTACTATCCCCCCTACAATGAGCAGTTCTTC. It translates to CASSLGRYYPPYNEQFF.

A few counts support this clonotype. J is TRBJ2-2 and V is TRBV28; no firm D call. The CDR3 is made up of 13 amino acids. Germline lookup yields CDR1 MDHEN and CDR2 SYDVKM. V was shortened by 2 bases and J by 6 bases, with 7 bases between the two germline ends. CDR3: CASSLTPAGELFF. The CDR3 DNA reads TGTGCCAGCAGTTTAACGCCTGCCGGGGAGCTGTTTTTT. The variable domain in full, completed from reference TRBV28 and TRBJ2-2, reads DVKVTQSSRYLVKRTGEKVFLECVQDMDHENMFWYRQDPGLGLRLIYFSYDVKMKEKGDIPEGYSVSREKKERFSLILESASTNQTSMYLCASSLTPAGELFFGEGSRLTVL.